A few counts support the clone carrying this TCR beta chain. The sample comes from a study of blood T cell repertoires in COVID-19. Profiling relied on immunoSEQ multiplex PCR, and the TCRdb table lists in-frame clones only, not all of them. The data hold more than 35,000 clones, with around three quarters observed a single time. CDR1 and CDR2 (germline): ENHRY, SYGVKD. CDR3 length: 14 residues. V gave up 5 bases and J gave up 1 base; unmatched junction bases: 4. The TCR sequence derives from a woman aged 70-85 years with acute or convalescent COVID-19. Sequences were obtained from peripheral blood. This rearrangement joins TRBV10-3 to TRBJ1-1; 7 nucleotides agree with TRBD1. CDR3 protein: CAISPTGENTEAFF. DNA for the CDR3: TGTGCCATCAGTCCCACAGGGGAGAACACTGAAGCTTTCTTT.